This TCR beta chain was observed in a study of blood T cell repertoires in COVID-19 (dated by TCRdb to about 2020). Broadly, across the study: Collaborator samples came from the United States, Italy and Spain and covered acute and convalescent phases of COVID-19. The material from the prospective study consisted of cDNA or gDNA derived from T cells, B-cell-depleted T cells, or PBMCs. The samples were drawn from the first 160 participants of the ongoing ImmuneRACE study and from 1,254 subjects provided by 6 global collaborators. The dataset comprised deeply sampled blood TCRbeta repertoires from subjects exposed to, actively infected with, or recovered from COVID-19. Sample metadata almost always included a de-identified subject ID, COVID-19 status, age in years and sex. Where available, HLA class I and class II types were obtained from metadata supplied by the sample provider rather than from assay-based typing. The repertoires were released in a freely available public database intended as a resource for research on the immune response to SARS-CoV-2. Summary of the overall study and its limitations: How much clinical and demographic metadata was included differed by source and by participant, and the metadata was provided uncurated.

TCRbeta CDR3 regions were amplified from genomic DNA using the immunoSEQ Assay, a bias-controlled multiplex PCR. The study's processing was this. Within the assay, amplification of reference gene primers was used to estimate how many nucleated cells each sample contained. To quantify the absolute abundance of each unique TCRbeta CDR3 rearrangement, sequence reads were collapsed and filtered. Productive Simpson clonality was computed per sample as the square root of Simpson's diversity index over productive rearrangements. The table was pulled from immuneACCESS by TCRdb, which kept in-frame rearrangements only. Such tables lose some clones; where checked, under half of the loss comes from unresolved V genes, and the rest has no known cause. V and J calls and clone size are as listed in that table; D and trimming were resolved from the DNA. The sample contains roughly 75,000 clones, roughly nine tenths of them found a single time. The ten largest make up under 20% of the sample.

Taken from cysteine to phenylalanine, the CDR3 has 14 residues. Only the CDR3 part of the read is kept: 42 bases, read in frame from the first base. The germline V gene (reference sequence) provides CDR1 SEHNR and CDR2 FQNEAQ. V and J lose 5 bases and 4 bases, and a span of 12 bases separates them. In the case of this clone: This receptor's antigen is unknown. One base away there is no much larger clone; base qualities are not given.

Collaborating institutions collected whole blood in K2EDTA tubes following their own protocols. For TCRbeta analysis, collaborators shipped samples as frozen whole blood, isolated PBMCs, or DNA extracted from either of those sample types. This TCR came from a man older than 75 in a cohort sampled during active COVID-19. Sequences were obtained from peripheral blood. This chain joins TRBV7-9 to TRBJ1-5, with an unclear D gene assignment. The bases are TGTGCCAGCAGCCCTGCCTACCGAAATCAGCCCCAGCATTTT. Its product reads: CASSPAYRNQPQHF.